The sequence of this T cell receptor (beta chain) was determined in a study of T cell repertoires in cytomegalovirus infection. Study-level findings and limits: The response measured ex vivo was dominated by TCR beta clonotypes (HLA-C-restricted and CMV-specific).

TCRdb passed the reads through MiXCR, listing each CDR3 protein once. Among about 100,000 distinct CDR3 sequences, about a quarter were seen once, and the ten largest hold approximately 40%. This clonotype was counted only a few times. Its antigen is unknown. V was clipped by 0 bases and J by 0 bases; unmatched bases: 2. Looked up from germline, CDR1 is SGHAT and CDR2 is FQNNGV. The CDR3 contains 16 residues. The receptor's source is a human donor in good health (CMV status not recorded). Some clones in this sample may be carry-over from other donors' samples. The genes are TRBV11-2 and TRBJ2-1, with TRBD2 identical over 7 bases. Input material: CD8+ T cells from PBMCs. The CDR3 region is CASSLDSGDSYNEQFF. The CDR3 DNA reads as TGTGCCAGCAGCTTAGACAGCGGGGACTCCTACAATGAGCAGTTCTTC.